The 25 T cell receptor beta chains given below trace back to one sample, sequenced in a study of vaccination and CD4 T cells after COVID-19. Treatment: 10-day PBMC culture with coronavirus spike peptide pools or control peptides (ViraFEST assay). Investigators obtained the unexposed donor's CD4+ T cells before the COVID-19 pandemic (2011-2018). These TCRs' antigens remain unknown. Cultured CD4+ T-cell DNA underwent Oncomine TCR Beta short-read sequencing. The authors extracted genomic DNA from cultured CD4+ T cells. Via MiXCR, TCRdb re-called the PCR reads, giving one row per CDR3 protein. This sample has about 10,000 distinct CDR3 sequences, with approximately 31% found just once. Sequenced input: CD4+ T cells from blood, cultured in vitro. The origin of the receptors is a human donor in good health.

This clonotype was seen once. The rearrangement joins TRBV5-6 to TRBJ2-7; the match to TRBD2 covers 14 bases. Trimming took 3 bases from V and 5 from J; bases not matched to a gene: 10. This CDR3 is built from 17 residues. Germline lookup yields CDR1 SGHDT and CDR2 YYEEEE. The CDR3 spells CASSSPGLAGEGNEQYF. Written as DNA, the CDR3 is TGTGCCAGCAGCTCACCGGGACTAGCGGGAGAGGGGAACGAGCAGTACTTC. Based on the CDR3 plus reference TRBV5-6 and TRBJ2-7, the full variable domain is DAGVTQSPTHLIKTRGQQVTLRCSPKSGHDTVSWYQQALGQGPQFIFQYYEEEERQRGNFPDRFSGHQFPNYSSELNVNALLLGDSALYLCASSSPGLAGEGNEQYFGPGTRLTVT.

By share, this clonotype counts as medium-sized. As DNA, the CDR3 is TGTGCCAGCAGCTTAGGACTAGCGGGAGGTAACGGGGAGCTGTTTTTT. Translation gives CASSLGLAGGNGELFF. The chain combines TRBV7-9 with TRBJ2-2, with 13 bases lining up with TRBD2. This CDR3 is 16 amino acids long. J gave up 7 bases and V 1 base, and 3 bases lay outside the gene matches. The germline V gene has CDR1 SEHNR and CDR2 FQNEAQ (reference sequence).

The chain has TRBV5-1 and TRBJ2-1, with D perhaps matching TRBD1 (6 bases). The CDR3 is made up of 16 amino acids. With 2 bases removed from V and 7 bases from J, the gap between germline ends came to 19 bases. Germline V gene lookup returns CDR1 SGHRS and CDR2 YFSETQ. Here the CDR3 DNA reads TGCGCCAGCAGCTTTCAGGGGTCACAAGCTTCTAATGAGCAGTTCTTC. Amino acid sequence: CASSFQGSQASNEQFF.

CDR3 DNA: TGCAGTGCTAGAGTAGGGACTAGCGGGATGGGGGCAGATACGCAGTATTTT. This codes for CSARVGTSGMGADTQYF. The chain links TRBV20-1 to TRBJ2-3, with TRBD2 matching over 13 bases. This CDR3 has 17 residues. Germline loops: CDR1 DFQATT, CDR2 SNEGSKA (reference sequence). V shed 1 base, J shed 4 bases, and the junction held 8 bases outside the gene matches.

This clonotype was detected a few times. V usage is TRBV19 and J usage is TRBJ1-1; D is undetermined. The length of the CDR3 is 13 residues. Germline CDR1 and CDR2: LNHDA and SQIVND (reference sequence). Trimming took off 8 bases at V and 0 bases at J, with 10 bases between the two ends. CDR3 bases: TGTGCCAGTGCGTTACACATGAACACTGAAGCTTTCTTT. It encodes CASALHMNTEAFF.

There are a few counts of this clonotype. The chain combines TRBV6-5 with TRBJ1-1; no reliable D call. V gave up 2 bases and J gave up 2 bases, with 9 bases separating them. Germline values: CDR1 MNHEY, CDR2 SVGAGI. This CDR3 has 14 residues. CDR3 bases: TGTGCCAGCAGTTACGTCGGACTTAACACTGAAGCTTTCTTT. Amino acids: CASSYVGLNTEAFF.

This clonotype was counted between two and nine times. Here the CDR3 DNA reads TGTGCCAGCAACGGTTGGTCGGGGAGCAATCAGCCCCAGCATTTT. Protein product: CASNGWSGSNQPQHF. V gene TRBV28 combines with J gene TRBJ1-5; no clear D gene. The CDR3 is 15 residues long. CDR1 and CDR2 from the germline V gene are MDHEN and SYDVKM. The V and J ends lost 7 bases and 1 base respectively, with 14 bases between them.

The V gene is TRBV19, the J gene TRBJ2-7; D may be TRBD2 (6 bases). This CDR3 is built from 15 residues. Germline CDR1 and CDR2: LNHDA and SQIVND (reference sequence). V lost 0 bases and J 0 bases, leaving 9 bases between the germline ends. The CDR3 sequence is CASSIDGGISYEQYF. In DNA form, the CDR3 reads TGTGCCAGTAGTATAGATGGCGGGATCTCCTACGAGCAGTACTTC.

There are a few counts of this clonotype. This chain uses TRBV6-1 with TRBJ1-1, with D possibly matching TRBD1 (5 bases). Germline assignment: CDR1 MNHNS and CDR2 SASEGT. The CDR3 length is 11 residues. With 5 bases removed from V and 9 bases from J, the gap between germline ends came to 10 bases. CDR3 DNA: TGTGCCAGCAGTCGCGACAGACAAGCTTTCTTT. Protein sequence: CASSRDRQAFF.

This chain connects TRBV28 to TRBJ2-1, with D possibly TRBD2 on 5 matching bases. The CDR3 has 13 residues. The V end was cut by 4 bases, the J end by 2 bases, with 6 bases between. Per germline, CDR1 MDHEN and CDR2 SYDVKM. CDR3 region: CASSSGAYNEQFF. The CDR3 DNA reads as TGTGCCAGCAGTTCCGGGGCCTACAATGAGCAGTTCTTC.

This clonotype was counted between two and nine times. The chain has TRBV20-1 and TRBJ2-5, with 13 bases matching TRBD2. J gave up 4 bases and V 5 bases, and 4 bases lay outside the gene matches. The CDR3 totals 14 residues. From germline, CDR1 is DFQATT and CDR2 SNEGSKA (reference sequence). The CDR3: CSAEGLAGVETQYF. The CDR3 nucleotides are TGCAGTGCTGAAGGACTAGCGGGAGTAGAGACCCAGTACTTC.

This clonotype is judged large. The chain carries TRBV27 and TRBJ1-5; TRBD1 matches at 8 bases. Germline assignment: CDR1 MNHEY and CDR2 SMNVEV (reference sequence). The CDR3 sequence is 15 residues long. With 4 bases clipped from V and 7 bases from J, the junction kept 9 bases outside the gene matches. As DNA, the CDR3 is TGTGCCAGCAGTTACCGGGCAGGGGGCTACCAGCCCCAGCATTTT. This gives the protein CASSYRAGGYQPQHF.

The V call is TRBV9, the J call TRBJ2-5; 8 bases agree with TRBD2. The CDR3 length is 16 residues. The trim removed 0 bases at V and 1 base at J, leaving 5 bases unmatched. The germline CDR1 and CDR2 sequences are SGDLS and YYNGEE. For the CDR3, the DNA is TGTGCCAGCAGCGTAGCGGTAGCGGGATCCCAAGAGACCCAGTACTTC. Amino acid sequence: CASSVAVAGSQETQYF.

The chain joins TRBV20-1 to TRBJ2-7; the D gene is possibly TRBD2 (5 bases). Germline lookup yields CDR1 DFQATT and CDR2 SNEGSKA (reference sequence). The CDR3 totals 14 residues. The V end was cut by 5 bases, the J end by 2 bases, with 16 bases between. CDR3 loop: CSAVARSTPYEQYF. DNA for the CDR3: TGCAGTGCTGTAGCGCGATCTACTCCCTACGAGCAGTACTTC.

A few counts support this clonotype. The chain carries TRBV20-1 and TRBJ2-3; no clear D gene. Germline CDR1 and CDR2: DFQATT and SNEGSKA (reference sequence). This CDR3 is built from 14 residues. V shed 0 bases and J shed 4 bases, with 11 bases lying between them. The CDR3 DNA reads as TGCAGTGCTAGAGACGCATCCAAGGCAGATACGCAGTATTTT. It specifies CSARDASKADTQYF.

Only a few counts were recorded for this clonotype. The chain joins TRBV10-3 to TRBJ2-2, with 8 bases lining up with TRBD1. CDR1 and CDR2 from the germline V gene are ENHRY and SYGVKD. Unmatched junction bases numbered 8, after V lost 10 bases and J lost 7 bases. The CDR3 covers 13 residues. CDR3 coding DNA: TGTGCCAACCCCGGACAGGGAAACGGGGAGCTGTTTTTT. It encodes CANPGQGNGELFF.

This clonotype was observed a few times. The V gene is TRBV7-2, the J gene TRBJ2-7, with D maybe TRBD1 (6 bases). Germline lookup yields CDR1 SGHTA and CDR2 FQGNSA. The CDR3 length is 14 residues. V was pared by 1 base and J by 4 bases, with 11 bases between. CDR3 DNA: TGTGCCAGCAGCTTAGTACAGGGATTATACGAGCAGTACTTC. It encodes CASSLVQGLYEQYF.

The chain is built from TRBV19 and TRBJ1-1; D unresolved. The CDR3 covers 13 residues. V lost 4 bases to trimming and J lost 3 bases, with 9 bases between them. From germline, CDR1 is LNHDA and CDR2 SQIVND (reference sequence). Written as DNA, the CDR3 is TGTGCCAGTAGTACCATCGCGGACACTGAAGCTTTCTTT. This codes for CASSTIADTEAFF.

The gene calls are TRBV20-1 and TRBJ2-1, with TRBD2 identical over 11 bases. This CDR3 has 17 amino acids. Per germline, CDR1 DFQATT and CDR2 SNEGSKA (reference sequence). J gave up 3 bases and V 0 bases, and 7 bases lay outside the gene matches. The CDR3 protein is CSARDPGGTSGYNEQFF. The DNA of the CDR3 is TGCAGTGCTAGAGATCCCGGTGGGACTAGCGGCTACAATGAGCAGTTCTTC.

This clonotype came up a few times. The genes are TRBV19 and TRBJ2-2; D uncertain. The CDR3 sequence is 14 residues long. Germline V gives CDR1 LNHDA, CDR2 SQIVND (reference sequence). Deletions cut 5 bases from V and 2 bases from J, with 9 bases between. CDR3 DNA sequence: TGTGCCAGTAGTGGCGTCTCCAACACCGGGGAGCTGTTTTTT. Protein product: CASSGVSNTGELFF.

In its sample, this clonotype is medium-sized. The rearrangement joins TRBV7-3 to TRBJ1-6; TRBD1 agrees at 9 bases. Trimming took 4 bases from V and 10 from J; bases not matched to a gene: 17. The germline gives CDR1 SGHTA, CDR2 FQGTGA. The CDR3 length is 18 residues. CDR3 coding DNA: TGTGCCAGCAGCTGCTACTTGGATTACAGGGGGCGGGGGTCACCCCTCCACTTT. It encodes CASSCYLDYRGRGSPLHF.

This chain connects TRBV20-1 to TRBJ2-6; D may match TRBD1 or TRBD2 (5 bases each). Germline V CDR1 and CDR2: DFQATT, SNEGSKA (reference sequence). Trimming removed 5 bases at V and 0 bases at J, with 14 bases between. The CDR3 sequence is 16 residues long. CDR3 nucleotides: TGCAGTGCTCCTTGGGGGTTACTCTCTGGGGCCAACGTCCTGACTTTC. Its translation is CSAPWGLLSGANVLTF.

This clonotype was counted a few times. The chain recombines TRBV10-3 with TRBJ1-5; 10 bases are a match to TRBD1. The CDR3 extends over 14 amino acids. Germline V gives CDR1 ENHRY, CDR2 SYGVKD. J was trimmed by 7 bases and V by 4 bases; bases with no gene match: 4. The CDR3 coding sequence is TGTGCCATCAGTGGGGGGACAGGGGAACAGCCCCAGCATTTT. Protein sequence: CAISGGTGEQPQHF.

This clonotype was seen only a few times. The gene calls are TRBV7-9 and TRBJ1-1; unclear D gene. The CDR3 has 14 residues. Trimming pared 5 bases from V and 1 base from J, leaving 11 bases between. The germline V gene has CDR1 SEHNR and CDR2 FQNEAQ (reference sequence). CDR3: CASSPAASNTEAFF. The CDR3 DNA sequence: TGTGCCAGCAGCCCAGCGGCCTCGAACACTGAAGCTTTCTTT.

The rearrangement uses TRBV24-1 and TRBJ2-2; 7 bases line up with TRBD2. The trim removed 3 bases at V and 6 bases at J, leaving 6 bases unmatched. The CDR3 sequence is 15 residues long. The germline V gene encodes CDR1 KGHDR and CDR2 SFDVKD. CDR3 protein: CATSDREREAGELFF. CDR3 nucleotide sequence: TGTGCCACCAGTGATCGGGAGCGGGAAGCCGGGGAGCTGTTTTTT.